The sequence of this T cell receptor (beta chain) was determined in a study of shared clonotypes between healthy human individuals. Deep-level running was used for the assay. Only in-frame clones appear in the TCRdb table, and some are missing; sequencing was by immunoSEQ multiplex PCR. The sample includes about 2 million clones, approximately 95% of them seen just once. Naive-designated CD8 cells lacked CD45RO, were positively enriched for CCR7, and omitted terminally differentiated effector memory CD45RA+ cells. The CDR3 extends over 15 amino acids. CDR1 and CDR2 from the germline V gene are LNHNV and YYDKDF (reference sequence). V was pared by 5 bases and J by 3 bases, with 6 bases of the junction left unmatched. This clone was observed once. Its antigen is not known. General study findings and limits: Clonotypes shared by all four donors outscored non-shared clonotypes in generation probability. Sorted-subset sequencing, rarefaction showed, was incomplete despite large depth.

The TCR sequence derives from a man younger than 35 in good health. What was sequenced was naive CD8+ T cells sorted from blood. The J gene is TRBJ1-2, the V gene TRBV15, with 10 bases identical to TRBD1. CDR3 protein: CATSRGQGEDYGYTF. In nucleotides, the CDR3 is TGTGCCACCAGCCGAGGACAGGGGGAAGACTATGGCTACACCTTC.